The sample holds a few counts of the clone carrying this T cell receptor (beta chain). The record originates from a study of blood T cell repertoires in COVID-19. Overall study context: The United States, Italy and Spain provided the acute and convalescent COVID-19 samples. The analysed material was cDNA or gDNA that came from T cells, B-cell-depleted T cells, or PBMCs.

Authors' methods: Reference gene primer amplification in the assay estimated nucleated cell counts. Measured with immunoSEQ multiplex PCR; TCRdb has only the in-frame clones, and not every one. V and J calls and clone size are those listed in that table; D and trimming were worked out from the DNA. Of around 130,000 clones in the sample, approximately 80% are singletons; the top ten hold 7.9%. This CDR3 contains 12 residues. Germline V CDR1 and CDR2: SEHNR, FQNEAQ (reference sequence). V was pared by 1 base and J by 12 bases, with 13 bases between. The source is a human donor in a cohort sampled during active COVID-19. Specimen: peripheral blood. The rearrangement uses TRBV7-9 and TRBJ2-7; unclear D gene. CDR3 loop: CASSLDSPGGYF. The CDR3 nucleotides read TGTGCCAGCAGCTTAGACAGCCCCGGTGGGTACTTC.